This T cell receptor (beta chain) was obtained from a study of PD-1 blockade in classical Hodgkin lymphoma. Brentuximab vedotin exposure varied among the patients, all of whom had relapsed after autologous stem cell transplantation. A remark on this clone: Other DNA variants within this sample encode the same CDR3.

Germline values: CDR1 KGHSH, CDR2 LQKENI. This CDR3 is built from 14 residues. V shed 2 bases and J shed 3 bases, with 10 bases lying between them. The table came from immunoSEQ multiplex PCR; TCRdb's copy has only in-frame clones and leaves some out. The table has 20,000 to 30,000 clones, around 81% seen once. The starting material was peripheral blood mononuclear cells (PBMCs), obtained before the second cycle of nivolumab. This receptor was taken from a human donor with classical Hodgkin lymphoma. This chain connects TRBV18 to TRBJ2-5, with a tentative D call TRBD1 (7 bases). The CDR3 region has the DNA TGTGCCAGCTCACCAGGAGGGGGCGAAGAGACCCAGTACTTC. It specifies CASSPGGGEETQYF.